This T cell receptor (beta chain) was captured in a study of T cell responses to AZD1222 COVID-19 vaccine. Findings and limits, study-wide: Targeting of unmutated variant regions was reportedly seen in nearly half of spike-specific TCRs. It should be noted that donors were predominantly white British and more often female, and clonal diversity was possibly underestimated.

The method was immunoSEQ multiplex PCR; TCRdb's version includes in-frame clones alone and lacks a portion of them. The data show about 94,000 clones, with 88% seen just once and 9.5% to 13% held by the top ten. Details on this clone: No antigen is known for it.

Looked up from germline, CDR1 is MNHEY and CDR2 is SVGAGI. The CDR3 loop spans 12 amino acids. Trimming removed 5 bases at V and 7 bases at J, with 11 bases between. The sample consisted of peripheral blood, taken 28 days after the second AZD1222 dose. The clonotype was recovered from an adult who received the AZD1222 COVID-19 vaccine. V gene TRBV6-5 combines with J gene TRBJ1-1; D not certain. The CDR3 DNA reads as TGTGCCAGCAGTATGTACGGTGATGAAGCTTTCTTT. Residues: CASSMYGDEAFF.